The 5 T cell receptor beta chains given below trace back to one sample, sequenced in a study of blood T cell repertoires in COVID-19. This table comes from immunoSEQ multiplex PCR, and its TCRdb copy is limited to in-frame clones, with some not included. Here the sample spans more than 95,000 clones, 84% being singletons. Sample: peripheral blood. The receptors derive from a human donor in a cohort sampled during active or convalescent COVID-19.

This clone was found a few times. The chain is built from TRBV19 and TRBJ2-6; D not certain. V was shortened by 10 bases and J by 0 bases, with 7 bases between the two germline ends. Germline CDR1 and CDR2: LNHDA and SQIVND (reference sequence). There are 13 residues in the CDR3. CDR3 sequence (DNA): TGTGCCACAACAGCCTCTGGGGCCAACGTCCTGACTTTC. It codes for CATTASGANVLTF.

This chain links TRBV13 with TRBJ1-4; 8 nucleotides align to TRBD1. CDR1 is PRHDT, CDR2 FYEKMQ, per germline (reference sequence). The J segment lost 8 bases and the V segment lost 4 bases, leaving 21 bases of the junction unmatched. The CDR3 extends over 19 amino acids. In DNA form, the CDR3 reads TGTGCCAGCAGCTCCGAGACGGGACAGGAACACTGGGGGAAGGAAAAACTGTTTTTT. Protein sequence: CASSSETGQEHWGKEKLFF. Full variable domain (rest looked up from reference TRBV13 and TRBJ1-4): AAGVIQSPRHLIKEKRETATLKCYPIPRHDTVYWYQQGPGQDPQFLISFYEKMQSDKGSIPDRFSAQQFSDYHSELNMSSLELGDSALYFCASSSETGQEHWGKEKLFFGSGTQLSVL.

CDR3 loop: CASSYAGLAGNTIYF. The CDR3 nucleotides read TGTGCCAGCAGTTACGCTGGTTTAGCTGGAAACACCATATATTTT. The V gene is TRBV6-5, the J gene TRBJ1-3; unclear D gene. The V gene's germline CDR1 is MNHEY and CDR2 SVGAGI. V lost 2 bases, J lost 2 bases, and 10 bases lay in between. The length of the CDR3 is 15 residues.

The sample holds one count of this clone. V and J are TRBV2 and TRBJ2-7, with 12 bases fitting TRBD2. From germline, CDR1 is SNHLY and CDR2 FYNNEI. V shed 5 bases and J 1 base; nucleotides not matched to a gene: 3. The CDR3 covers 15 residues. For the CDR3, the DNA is TGTGCCAGCAGTCCACTAGCGGGGGGTTCCTACGAGCAGTACTTC. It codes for CASSPLAGGSYEQYF.

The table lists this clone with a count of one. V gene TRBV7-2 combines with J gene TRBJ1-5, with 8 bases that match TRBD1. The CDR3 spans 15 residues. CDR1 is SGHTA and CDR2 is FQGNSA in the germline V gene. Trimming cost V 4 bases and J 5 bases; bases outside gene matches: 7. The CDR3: CASSSRQGLDQPQHF. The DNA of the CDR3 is TGTGCCAGCAGCTCCAGACAGGGGCTTGATCAGCCCCAGCATTTT.